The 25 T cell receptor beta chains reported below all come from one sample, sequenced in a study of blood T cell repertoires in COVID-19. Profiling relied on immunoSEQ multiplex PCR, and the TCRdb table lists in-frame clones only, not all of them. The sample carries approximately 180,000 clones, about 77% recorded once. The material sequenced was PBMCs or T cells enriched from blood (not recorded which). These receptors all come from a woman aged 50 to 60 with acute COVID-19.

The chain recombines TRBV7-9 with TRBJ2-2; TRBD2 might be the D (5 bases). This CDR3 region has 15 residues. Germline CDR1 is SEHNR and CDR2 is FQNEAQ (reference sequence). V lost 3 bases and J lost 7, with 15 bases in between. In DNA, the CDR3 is TGTGCCAGCAGCTTCATGGACGGAGGTAGCGGGGAGCTGTTTTTT. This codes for CASSFMDGGSGELFF.

The chain's CDR3 is CASSSVRQRSLYGYTF. CDR3 DNA sequence: TGCGCCAGCAGTTCCGTTCGACAGAGATCTCTCTATGGCTACACCTTC. The chain has TRBV23-1 and TRBJ1-2, with a possible D match to TRBD1 (5 bases). TRBV23-1 is an ORF, with its function uncertain. V dropped 5 bases and J dropped 4 bases, with 20 bases sitting between them. This CDR3 region has 16 residues.

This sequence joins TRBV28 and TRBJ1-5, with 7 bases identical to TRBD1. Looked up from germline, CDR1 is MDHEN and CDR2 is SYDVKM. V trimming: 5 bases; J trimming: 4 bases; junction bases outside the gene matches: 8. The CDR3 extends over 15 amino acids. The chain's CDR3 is CASSNLEGANQPQHF. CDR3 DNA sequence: TGTGCCAGCAGTAACCTGGAGGGGGCAAATCAGCCCCAGCATTTT.

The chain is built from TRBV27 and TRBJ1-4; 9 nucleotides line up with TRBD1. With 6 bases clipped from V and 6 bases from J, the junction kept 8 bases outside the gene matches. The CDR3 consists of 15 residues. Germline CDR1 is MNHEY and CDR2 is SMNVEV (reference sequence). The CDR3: CASRAEGQGYEKLFF. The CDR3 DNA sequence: TGTGCCAGCAGGGCTGAGGGACAGGGTTATGAAAAACTGTTTTTT.

This CDR3 is CASSHGTVGEKLFF. The CDR3 DNA is TGTGCCAGCAGCCATGGGACAGTCGGTGAAAAACTGTTTTTT. The chain joins TRBV3-1 (or the pseudogene TRBV3-2) to TRBJ1-4; 7 nucleotides align to TRBD1. V was clipped by 3 bases and J by 7 bases; unmatched bases: 5. Germline CDR1 reads LGHDT; CDR2 reads YNNKEL (reference sequence). The CDR3 loop spans 14 amino acids.

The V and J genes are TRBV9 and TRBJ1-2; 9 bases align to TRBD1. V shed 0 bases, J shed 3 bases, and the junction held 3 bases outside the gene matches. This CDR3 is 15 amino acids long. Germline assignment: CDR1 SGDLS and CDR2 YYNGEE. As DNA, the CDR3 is TGTGCCAGCAGCGTAGGGGACAGGGTTTACTATGGCTACACCTTC. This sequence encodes CASSVGDRVYYGYTF.

Here the CDR3 reads CASRDLAGGPEDQETQYF. The CDR3 DNA sequence: TGTGCCAGCCGAGACCTAGCGGGGGGGCCCGAAGACCAAGAGACCCAGTACTTC. The rearrangement uses TRBV11-3 and TRBJ2-5; 12 bases align to TRBD2. The J segment lost 0 bases and the V segment lost 8 bases, leaving 13 bases of the junction unmatched. The germline V gene has CDR1 SGHNT and CDR2 YENEEA. This CDR3 is 18 amino acids long.

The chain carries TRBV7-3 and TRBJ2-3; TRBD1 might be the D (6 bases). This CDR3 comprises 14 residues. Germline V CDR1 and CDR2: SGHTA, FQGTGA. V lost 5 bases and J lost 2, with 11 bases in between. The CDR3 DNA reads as TGTGCCAGCAGCGCAGGGGCCCCCACAGATACGCAGTATTTT. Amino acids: CASSAGAPTDTQYF.

CDR3 in DNA: TGCGCCAGCAGCTCAACTTCGAACACTGAAGCTTTCTTT. Translating it yields CASSSTSNTEAFF. The chain employs TRBV5-1 and TRBJ1-1; D uncertain. The V and J ends lost 3 bases and 1 base respectively, with 7 bases between them. The CDR3 contains 13 residues. CDR1 is SGHRS and CDR2 is YFSETQ in the germline V gene.

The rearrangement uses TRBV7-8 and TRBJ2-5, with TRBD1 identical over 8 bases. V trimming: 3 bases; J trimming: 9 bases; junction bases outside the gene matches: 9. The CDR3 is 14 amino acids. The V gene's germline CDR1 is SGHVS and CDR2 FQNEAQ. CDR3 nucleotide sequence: TGTGCCAGCAGCTTCTTTCCGGTGGACAGGGCCCAGTACTTC. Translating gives CASSFFPVDRAQYF.

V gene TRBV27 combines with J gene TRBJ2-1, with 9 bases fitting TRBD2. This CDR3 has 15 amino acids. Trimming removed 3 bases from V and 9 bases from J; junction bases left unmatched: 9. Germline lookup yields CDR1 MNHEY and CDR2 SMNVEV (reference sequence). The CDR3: CASSFLGGGVAEQFF. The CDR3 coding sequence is TGTGCCAGCAGTTTCCTTGGCGGGGGGGTTGCTGAGCAGTTCTTC.

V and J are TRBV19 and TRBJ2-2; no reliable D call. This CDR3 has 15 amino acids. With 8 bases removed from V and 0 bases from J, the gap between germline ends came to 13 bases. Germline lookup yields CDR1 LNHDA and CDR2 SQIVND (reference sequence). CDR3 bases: TGTGCCAGTCTCGCCCAGAATGCGAACACCGGGGAGCTGTTTTTT. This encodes CASLAQNANTGELFF.

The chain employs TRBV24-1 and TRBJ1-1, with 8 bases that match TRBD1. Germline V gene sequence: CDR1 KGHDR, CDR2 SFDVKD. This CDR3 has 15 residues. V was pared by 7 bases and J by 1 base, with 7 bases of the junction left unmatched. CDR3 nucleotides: TGTGCCACCAGGACAGGGGATATCTCGAACACTGAAGCTTTCTTT. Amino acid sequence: CATRTGDISNTEAFF.

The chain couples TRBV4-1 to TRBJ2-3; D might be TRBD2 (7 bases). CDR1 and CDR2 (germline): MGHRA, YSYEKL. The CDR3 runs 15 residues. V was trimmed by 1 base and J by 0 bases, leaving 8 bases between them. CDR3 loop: CASSQAGGSTDTQYF. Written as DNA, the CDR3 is TGCGCCAGCAGCCAAGCGGGGGGCAGCACAGATACGCAGTATTTT.

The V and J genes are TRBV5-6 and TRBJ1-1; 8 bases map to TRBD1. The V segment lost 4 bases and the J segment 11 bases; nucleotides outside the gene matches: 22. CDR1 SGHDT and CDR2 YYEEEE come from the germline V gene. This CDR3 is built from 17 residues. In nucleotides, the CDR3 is TGTGCCAGCAGCACGGACAGGGTGCCTTTTTATAGGATGGGTGCTTTCTTT. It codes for CASSTDRVPFYRMGAFF.

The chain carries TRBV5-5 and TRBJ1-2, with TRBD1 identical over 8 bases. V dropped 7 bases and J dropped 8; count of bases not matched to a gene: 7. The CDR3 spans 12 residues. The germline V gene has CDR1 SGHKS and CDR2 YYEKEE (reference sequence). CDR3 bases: TGTGCCAGCTCCGGACAGGGAGGAGGCTACACCTTC. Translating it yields CASSGQGGGYTF.

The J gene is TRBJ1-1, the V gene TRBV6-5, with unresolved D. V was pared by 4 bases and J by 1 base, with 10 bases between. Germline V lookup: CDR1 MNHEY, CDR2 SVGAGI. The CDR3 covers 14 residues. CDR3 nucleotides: TGTGCCAGCAGTTTGACAAGCGGGAACACTGAAGCTTTCTTT. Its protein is CASSLTSGNTEAFF.

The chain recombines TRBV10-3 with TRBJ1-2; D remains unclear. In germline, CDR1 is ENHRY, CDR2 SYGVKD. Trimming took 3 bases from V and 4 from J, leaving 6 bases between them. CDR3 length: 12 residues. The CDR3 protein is CAISDGAYGYTF. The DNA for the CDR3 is TGTGCCATCAGTGACGGAGCCTATGGCTACACCTTC.

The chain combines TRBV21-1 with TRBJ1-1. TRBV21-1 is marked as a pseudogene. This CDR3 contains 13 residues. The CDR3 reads CASSKVPGKAAFF. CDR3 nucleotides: TGTGCCAGCAGCAAAGTCCCGGGGAAGGCCGCTTTCTTT.

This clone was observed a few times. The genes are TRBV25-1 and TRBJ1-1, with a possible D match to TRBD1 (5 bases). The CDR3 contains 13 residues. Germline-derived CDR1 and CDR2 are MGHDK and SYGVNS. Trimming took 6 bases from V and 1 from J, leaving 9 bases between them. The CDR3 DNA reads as TGTGCCAGCAGGACAGACGAGAACACTGAAGCTTTCTTT. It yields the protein CASRTDENTEAFF.

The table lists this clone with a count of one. CDR3 nucleotide sequence: TGTGCCACCTCACGACAGGGGAGGCTCGGCACTGAAGCTTTCTTT. This gives the protein CATSRQGRLGTEAFF. The chain employs TRBV19 and TRBJ1-1, with 8 bases identical to TRBD1. Losses at the gene ends were 10 bases for V and 4 bases for J; bases not matched to a gene: 14. The CDR3 sequence is 15 residues long. Germline CDR1 LNHDA, CDR2 SQIVND (reference sequence).

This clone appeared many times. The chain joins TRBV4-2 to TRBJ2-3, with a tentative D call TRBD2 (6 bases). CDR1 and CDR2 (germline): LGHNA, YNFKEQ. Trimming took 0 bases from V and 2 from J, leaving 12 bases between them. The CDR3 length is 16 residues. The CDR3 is CASSQERGGATDTQYF. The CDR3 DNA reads TGTGCCAGCAGCCAAGAACGGGGAGGAGCCACAGATACGCAGTATTTT.

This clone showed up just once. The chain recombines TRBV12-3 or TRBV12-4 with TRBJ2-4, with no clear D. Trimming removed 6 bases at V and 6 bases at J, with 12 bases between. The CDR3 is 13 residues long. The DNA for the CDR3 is TGTGCCAGCAGGGTAGGTGCGGCAAACATTCAGTACTTC. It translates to CASRVGAANIQYF.

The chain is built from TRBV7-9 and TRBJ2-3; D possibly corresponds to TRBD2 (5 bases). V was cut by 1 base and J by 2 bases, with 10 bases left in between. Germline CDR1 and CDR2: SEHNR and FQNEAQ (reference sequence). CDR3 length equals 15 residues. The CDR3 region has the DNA TGTGCCAGCAGCTTAGTAAGCGGCTTCACAGATACGCAGTATTTT. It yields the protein CASSLVSGFTDTQYF. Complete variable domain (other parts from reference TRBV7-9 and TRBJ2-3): DTGVSQNPRHKITKRGQNVTFRCDPISEHNRLYWYRQTLGQGPEFLTYFQNEAQLEKSRLLSDRFSAERPKGSFSTLEIQRTEQGDSAMYLCASSLVSGFTDTQYFGPGTRLTVL.

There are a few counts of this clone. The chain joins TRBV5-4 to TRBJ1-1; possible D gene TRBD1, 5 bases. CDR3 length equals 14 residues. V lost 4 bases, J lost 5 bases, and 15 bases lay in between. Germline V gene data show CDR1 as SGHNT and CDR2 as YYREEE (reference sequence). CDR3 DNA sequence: TGTGCCAGCAGCCCTGCCGGGGGTGGGACTGAAGCTTTCTTT. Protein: CASSPAGGGTEAFF. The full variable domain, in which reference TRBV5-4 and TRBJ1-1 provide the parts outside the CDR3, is ETGVTQSPTHLIKTRGQQVTLRCSSQSGHNTVSWYQQALGQGPQFIFQYYREEENGRGNFPPRFSGLQFPNYSSELNVNALELDDSALYLCASSPAGGGTEAFFGQGTRLTVV.